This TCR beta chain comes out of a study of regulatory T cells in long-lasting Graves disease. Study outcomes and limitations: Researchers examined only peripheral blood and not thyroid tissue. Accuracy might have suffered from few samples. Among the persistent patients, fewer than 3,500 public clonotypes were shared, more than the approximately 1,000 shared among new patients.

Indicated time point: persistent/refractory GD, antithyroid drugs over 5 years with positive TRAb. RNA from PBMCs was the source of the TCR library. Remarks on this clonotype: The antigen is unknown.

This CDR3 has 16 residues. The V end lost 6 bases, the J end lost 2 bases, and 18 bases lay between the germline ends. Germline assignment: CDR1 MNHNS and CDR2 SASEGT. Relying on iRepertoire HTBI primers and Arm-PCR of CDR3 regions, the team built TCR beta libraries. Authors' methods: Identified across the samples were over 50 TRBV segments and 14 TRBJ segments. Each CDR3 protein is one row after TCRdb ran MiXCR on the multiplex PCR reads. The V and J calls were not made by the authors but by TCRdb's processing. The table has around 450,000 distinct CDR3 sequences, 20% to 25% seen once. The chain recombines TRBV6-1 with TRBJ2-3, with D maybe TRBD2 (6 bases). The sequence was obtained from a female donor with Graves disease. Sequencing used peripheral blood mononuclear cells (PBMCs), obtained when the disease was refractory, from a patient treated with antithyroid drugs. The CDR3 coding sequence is TGTGCCAGCAGCCCCTATTCCCGGCGGGACACAGATACGCAGTATTTT. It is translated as CASSPYSRRDTDTQYF.